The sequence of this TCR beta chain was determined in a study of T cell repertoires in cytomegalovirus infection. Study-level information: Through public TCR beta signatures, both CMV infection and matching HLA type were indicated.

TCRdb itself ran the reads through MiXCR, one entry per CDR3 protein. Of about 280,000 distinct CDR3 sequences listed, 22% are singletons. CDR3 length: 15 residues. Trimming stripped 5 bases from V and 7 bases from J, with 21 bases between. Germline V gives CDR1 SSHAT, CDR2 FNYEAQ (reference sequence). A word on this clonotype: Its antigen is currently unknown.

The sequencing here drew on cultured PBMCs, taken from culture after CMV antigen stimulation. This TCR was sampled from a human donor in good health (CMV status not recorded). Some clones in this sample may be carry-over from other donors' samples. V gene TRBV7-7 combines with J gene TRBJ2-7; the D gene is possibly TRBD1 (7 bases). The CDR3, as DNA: TGTGCCAGCAGCCCTGGCACGACGGCAGGGGGGGAGCAGTACTTC. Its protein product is CASSPGTTAGGEQYF.